These 29 T cell receptor beta chains share one sample of origin, sequenced in a study of cytomegalovirus exposure and HLA in healthy donors. The PCR ran on 60 Vbeta and 13 Jbeta primers. Sequencing used immunoSEQ multiplex PCR; TCRdb keeps in-frame clones, though not all of them. Among 150,000 to 190,000 clones listed, approximately 77% were seen once. Sequencing was performed on PBMCs. Every receptor here comes from a man in his late teens or twenties in good health and CMV-seronegative.

The DNA of the CDR3 is TGTGCCAGCAGCGGTGAGGCGAACACTGAAGCTTTCTTT. Its translation is CASSGEANTEAFF. The V call is TRBV2, the J call TRBJ1-1; D unclear. Trimming cost V 6 bases and J 1 base, with 9 bases left between them. The CDR3 length is 13 residues. Looked up from germline, CDR1 is SNHLY and CDR2 is FYNNEI.

The sample holds a few counts of this clone. As DNA, the CDR3 is TGCGCCAGCAGCCTCACATGGGAGGTTGGCTACGAGCAGTACTTC. As protein: CASSLTWEVGYEQYF. The chain has TRBV5-1 and TRBJ2-5, with D maybe TRBD2 (6 bases). TRBJ2-7 matches the DNA end more closely, so the J call is doubtful. The germline V gene encodes CDR1 SGHRS and CDR2 YFSETQ. There are 15 residues in the CDR3.

The chain carries TRBV19 and TRBJ1-5, with no clear D. This CDR3 has 15 amino acids. CDR1 LNHDA and CDR2 SQIVND come from the germline V gene (reference sequence). Trimming shortened V by 5 bases and J by 2 bases, and 13 bases separated the two germline ends. CDR3 amino acids: CASSSTGFRNQPQHF. The DNA of the CDR3 is TGTGCCAGTAGTTCCACCGGTTTTCGCAATCAGCCCCAGCATTTT. The entire variable domain, with the rest obtained from reference TRBV19 and TRBJ1-5, is as follows: DGGITQSPKYLFRKEGQNVTLSCEQNLNHDAMYWYRQDPGQGLRLIYYSQIVNDFQKGDIAEGYSVSREKKESFPLTVTSAQKNPTAFYLCASSSTGFRNQPQHFGDGTRLSIL.

V is TRBV18 and J is TRBJ1-4, with 8 bases fitting TRBD1. In germline, CDR1 is KGHSH, CDR2 LQKENI. V shed 0 bases and J 5 bases; nucleotides not matched to a gene: 2. The CDR3 is 15 amino acids. Here the CDR3 reads CASSPPGQDNEKLFF. As DNA, the CDR3 is TGTGCCAGCTCACCACCGGGACAGGACAATGAAAAACTGTTTTTT.

The V call is TRBV19, the J call TRBJ2-5; 8 bases align to TRBD1. The J call could be wrong; TRBJ2-7 is a better fit for the DNA end. CDR3 length: 15 residues. Germline V lookup: CDR1 LNHDA, CDR2 SQIVND (reference sequence). CDR3 coding DNA: TGTGCCAGTAGTATAGGGACAGGGACATCCTACGAGCAGTACTTC. This translates into CASSIGTGTSYEQYF.

The chain is built from TRBV15 and TRBJ1-5; TRBD1 agrees at 8 bases. CDR1 and CDR2 from the germline V gene are LNHNV and YYDKDF (reference sequence). The CDR3 has 13 residues. V shed 5 bases, J shed 7 bases, and the junction held 4 bases outside the gene matches. CDR3 coding DNA: TGTGCCACCAGCGGACAGGGAGACCAGCCCCAGCATTTT. Translation: CATSGQGDQPQHF. Supplemented by reference TRBV15 and TRBJ1-5, the full variable domain reads DAMVIQNPRYQVTQFGKPVTLSCSQTLNHNVMYWYQQKSSQAPKLLFHYYDKDFNNEADTPDNFQSRRPNTSFCFLDIRSPGLGDTAMYLCATSGQGDQPQHFGDGTRLSIL.

The chain recombines TRBV27 with TRBJ2-3; 7 nucleotides agree with TRBD2. Germline CDR1 and CDR2: MNHEY and SMNVEV (reference sequence). The V segment lost 1 base and the J segment 4 bases; nucleotides outside the gene matches: 8. CDR3 length: 16 amino acids. CDR3 in amino acids: CASSLYGSGIADTQYF. DNA for the CDR3: TGTGCCAGCAGTTTATACGGGAGCGGGATAGCAGATACGCAGTATTTT.

This chain uses TRBV4-1 with TRBJ2-4, with 7 nucleotides matching TRBD2. V was clipped by 0 bases and J by 9 bases; unmatched bases: 14. Per the germline V gene, CDR1 is MGHRA and CDR2 is YSYEKL. This CDR3 contains 17 residues. This CDR3 reads CASSQDMSGNAWSIQYF. In DNA form, the CDR3 reads TGCGCCAGCAGCCAAGATATGAGCGGGAACGCCTGGAGCATTCAGTACTTC.

V usage is TRBV10-1 and J usage is TRBJ2-5; a weak D match, TRBD1 (5 bases). Per the germline V gene, CDR1 is WNHNN and CDR2 is SYGVQD (reference sequence). With 2 bases removed from V and 5 bases from J, the gap between germline ends came to 9 bases. This CDR3 spans 13 amino acids. The CDR3 sequence is CASSEAGSETQYF. The CDR3 DNA reads as TGCGCCAGCAGTGAGGCAGGGTCGGAGACCCAGTACTTC.

The chain combines TRBV28 with TRBJ2-7; perhaps TRBD2 as D (6 bases). V dropped 5 bases and J dropped 6 bases, with 23 bases sitting between them. The CDR3 totals 16 residues. CDR1 is MDHEN and CDR2 is SYDVKM in the germline V gene. CDR3 DNA: TGTGCCAGCAGTCCTGACCCGACTAGGGGTTATGGCGAGCAGTACTTC. It encodes CASSPDPTRGYGEQYF.

The rearrangement joins TRBV5-4 to TRBJ2-3; TRBD2 matches 11 bases. CDR1 and CDR2 (germline): SGHNT, YYREEE (reference sequence). V trimming: 1 base; J trimming: 3 bases; junction bases outside the gene matches: 4. The length of the CDR3 is 16 residues. The CDR3, as DNA: TGTGCCAGCAGCTTGACTAGCGGGAGTGGGACAGATACGCAGTATTTT. Its protein is CASSLTSGSGTDTQYF.

V gene TRBV7-9 combines with J gene TRBJ2-7, with 7 positions matching TRBD2. The CDR3 runs to 16 residues. Trimming removed 1 base from V and 1 base from J; junction bases left unmatched: 7. Germline values: CDR1 SEHNR, CDR2 FQNEAQ (reference sequence). CDR3 amino acids: CASSLEGGAFSYEQYF. CDR3 sequence (DNA): TGTGCCAGCAGCTTAGAGGGAGGGGCCTTTTCCTACGAGCAGTACTTC.

The count of this clone is one. The chain links TRBV18 to TRBJ2-5, with 7 bases that match TRBD2. Losses at the gene ends were 6 bases for V and 4 bases for J; bases not matched to a gene: 17. Germline loops: CDR1 KGHSH, CDR2 LQKENI. The CDR3 runs to 17 residues. The CDR3: CASSLSQTSSAGETQYF. The CDR3 DNA is TGTGCCAGCTCGCTCAGTCAGACTAGCTCCGCAGGAGAGACCCAGTACTTC.

The chain couples TRBV13 to TRBJ2-7; D is perhaps TRBD2 (6 bases). CDR1 and CDR2 (germline): PRHDT, FYEKMQ (reference sequence). V was trimmed by 3 bases and J by 3 bases, leaving 6 bases between them. The CDR3 extends over 12 amino acids. CDR3 in DNA: TGTGCCAGCAGCTTCGGGAGCTACGAGCAGTACTTC. Translation gives CASSFGSYEQYF. Complete variable domain (other parts from reference TRBV13 and TRBJ2-7): AAGVIQSPRHLIKEKRETATLKCYPIPRHDTVYWYQQGPGQDPQFLISFYEKMQSDKGSIPDRFSAQQFSDYHSELNMSSLELGDSALYFCASSFGSYEQYFGPGTRLTVT.

J is TRBJ2-1 and V is TRBV4-3, with 16 bases matching TRBD2. CDR1 and CDR2 from the germline V gene are LGHNA and YSLEER. With V trimmed by 3 bases and J by 10 bases, 15 bases remained unmatched. This CDR3 has 19 amino acids. CDR3 residues: CASSHATGLAGGPGGEQFF. The DNA for the CDR3 is TGCGCCAGCAGCCACGCGACGGGACTAGCGGGAGGGCCTGGCGGGGAGCAGTTCTTC.

The J gene is TRBJ2-7, the V gene TRBV6-5, with 8 bases fitting TRBD1. Trimming cost V 5 bases and J 6 bases; bases outside gene matches: 6. Germline CDR1 is MNHEY and CDR2 is SVGAGI. The CDR3 totals 13 residues. In DNA form, the CDR3 reads TGTGCCAGCAGTCGGGACAGGCTAGCCGAGCAGTACTTC. The encoded protein is CASSRDRLAEQYF.

V usage is TRBV4-1 and J usage is TRBJ1-5, with 7 bases identical to TRBD1. Unmatched junction bases numbered 10, after V lost 4 bases and J lost 4 bases. The CDR3 extends over 16 amino acids. Germline CDR1 is MGHRA and CDR2 is YSYEKL. CDR3: CASSPDAGTANQPQHF. The CDR3 coding sequence is TGCGCCAGCAGCCCAGATGCCGGGACAGCAAATCAGCCCCAGCATTTT.

This clone was seen more than once but under ten times. The CDR3, as DNA: TGTGCCAGCACGGTCCTCAATCAGCCCCAGCATTTT. Encoded protein: CASTVLNQPQHF. The rearrangement joins TRBV28 to TRBJ1-5, with D uncertain. V was clipped by 7 bases and J by 3 bases, with 7 bases between them. CDR1 and CDR2 (germline): MDHEN, SYDVKM. The CDR3 is 12 amino acids.

The genes are TRBV7-9 and TRBJ1-1, with D hard to call. V was pared by 5 bases and J by 5 bases, with 15 bases between. The CDR3 has 14 residues. From germline, CDR1 is SEHNR and CDR2 FQNEAQ (reference sequence). This CDR3 is CASSPNRGETEAFF. For the CDR3, the DNA is TGTGCCAGCAGCCCCAACCGTGGGGAGACTGAAGCTTTCTTT. The entire variable domain, with the rest obtained from reference TRBV7-9 and TRBJ1-1, is as follows: DTGVSQNPRHKITKRGQNVTFRCDPISEHNRLYWYRQTLGQGPEFLTYFQNEAQLEKSRLLSDRFSAERPKGSFSTLEIQRTEQGDSAMYLCASSPNRGETEAFFGQGTRLTVV.

The V call is TRBV27, the J call TRBJ2-2; 9 bases match TRBD2. V lost 0 bases, J lost 3 bases, and 5 bases stayed unmatched. This CDR3 is built from 17 residues. From germline, CDR1 is MNHEY and CDR2 SMNVEV (reference sequence). Here the CDR3 DNA reads TGTGCCAGCAGTTTATCGTGGGTAGCGGGAGACACCGGGGAGCTGTTTTTT. Its translation is CASSLSWVAGDTGELFF.

V and J are TRBV6-1 and TRBJ2-3; 9 positions agree with TRBD1. This CDR3 spans 16 amino acids. Trimming removed 4 bases from V and 3 bases from J; junction bases left unmatched: 8. Germline-derived CDR1 and CDR2 are MNHNS and SASEGT. The CDR3: CASSAGQGYATDTQYF. DNA for the CDR3: TGTGCCAGCAGTGCGGGACAGGGTTACGCAACAGATACGCAGTATTTT.

The rearrangement joins TRBV23-1 to TRBJ2-7; 7 bases map to TRBD1. TRBV23-1 is reported as an ORF; its role is uncertain. This CDR3 contains 19 residues. The J segment lost 2 bases and the V segment lost 2 bases, leaving 18 bases of the junction unmatched. DNA for the CDR3: TGCGCCAGCAGTCAAATGAGGGGACCCTCGGCAGGGGGTCCCTACGAGCAGTACTTC. It specifies CASSQMRGPSAGGPYEQYF.

The chain combines TRBV9 with TRBJ2-7; D gene ambiguous. CDR3 length: 14 residues. Per the germline V gene, CDR1 is SGDLS and CDR2 is YYNGEE. The V gene lost 3 bases and the J gene lost 5 bases, with 15 bases spanning the gap. This CDR3 is CASSDSGYSNEQYF. The CDR3 DNA sequence: TGTGCCAGCAGCGACTCTGGGTACAGCAACGAGCAGTACTTC.

The rearrangement joins TRBV7-9 to TRBJ2-3, with TRBD1 identical over 7 bases. Looked up from germline, CDR1 is SEHNR and CDR2 is FQNEAQ (reference sequence). This CDR3 is built from 15 residues. Trimming cost V 4 bases and J 1 base; bases outside gene matches: 5. The chain's CDR3 is CASSSRQGGTDTQYF. The CDR3 DNA reads as TGTGCCAGCAGCTCAAGACAGGGCGGCACAGATACGCAGTATTTT.

The chain joins TRBV14 to TRBJ1-2, with TRBD1 matching over 9 bases. The CDR3 covers 18 residues. Unmatched junction bases numbered 13, after V lost 4 bases and J lost 1 base. Germline CDR1 and CDR2: SGHDN and FVKESK. The CDR3 loop reads CASSRGAIRDRDNYGYTF. DNA of the CDR3: TGTGCCAGCAGCCGGGGTGCCATCCGGGACAGGGATAACTATGGCTACACCTTC.

The genes are TRBV9 and TRBJ1-1; 9 bases line up with TRBD1. This CDR3 is 15 amino acids long. Looked up from germline, CDR1 is SGDLS and CDR2 is YYNGEE. V was pared by 3 bases and J by 9 bases, with 12 bases of the junction left unmatched. The CDR3 spells CASSAGGRDRAKAFF. CDR3 nucleotides: TGTGCCAGCAGCGCCGGTGGGAGGGACAGGGCTAAAGCTTTCTTT.

V and J are TRBV9 and TRBJ2-6; 8 nucleotides agree with TRBD1. With 3 bases clipped from V and 5 bases from J, the junction kept 4 bases outside the gene matches. Germline-derived CDR1 and CDR2 are SGDLS and YYNGEE. This CDR3 region has 15 residues. Here the CDR3 reads CASSGGQGWANVLTF. Here the CDR3 DNA reads TGTGCCAGCAGCGGAGGACAGGGCTGGGCCAACGTCCTGACTTTC.

V and J are TRBV14 and TRBJ1-2; 9 bases map to TRBD1. V lost 4 bases to trimming and J lost 4 bases; unmatched junction nucleotides: 13. Per germline, CDR1 SGHDN and CDR2 FVKESK. The CDR3 has 17 residues. The chain's CDR3 is CASSPFGTGSECYGYTF. The CDR3 DNA reads TGTGCCAGCAGCCCGTTCGGGACAGGGAGTGAATGCTATGGCTACACCTTC.

Of note for this clone: At one end, the junction sequence differs from germline, possibly due to a read error. The chain couples TRBV19 to TRBJ2-7; 10 bases match TRBD2. Germline CDR1 reads LNHDA; CDR2 reads SQIVND (reference sequence). The CDR3 has 15 amino acids. The CDR3 coding sequence is TGTGCCAATAGTATAGCAGCGGGAGGGCCTGACGAGCAGTACTTC. Its protein is CANSIAAGGPDEQYF.